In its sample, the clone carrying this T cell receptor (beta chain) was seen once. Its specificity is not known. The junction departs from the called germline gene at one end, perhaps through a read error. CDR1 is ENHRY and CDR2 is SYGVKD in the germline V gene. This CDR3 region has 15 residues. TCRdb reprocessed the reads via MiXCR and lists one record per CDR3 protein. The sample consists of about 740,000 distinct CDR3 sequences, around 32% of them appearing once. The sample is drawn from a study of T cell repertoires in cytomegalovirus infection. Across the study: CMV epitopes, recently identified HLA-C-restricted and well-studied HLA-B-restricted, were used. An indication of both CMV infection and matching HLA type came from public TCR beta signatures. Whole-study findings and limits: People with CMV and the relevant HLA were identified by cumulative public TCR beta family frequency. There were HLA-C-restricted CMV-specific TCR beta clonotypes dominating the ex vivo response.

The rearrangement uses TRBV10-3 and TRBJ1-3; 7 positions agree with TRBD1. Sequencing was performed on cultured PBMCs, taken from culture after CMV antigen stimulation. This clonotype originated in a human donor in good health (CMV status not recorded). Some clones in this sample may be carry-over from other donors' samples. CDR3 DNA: TGTGCCACAAAGGGCGACAGGGCAACTGGAAACACCATATATTTC. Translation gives CATKGDRATGNTIYF.